This T cell receptor beta chain was retrieved from a study of T cell changes during pregnancy in multiple sclerosis. This clone has only one observation. V lost 4 bases and J lost 8, with 21 bases in between. The CDR3 runs to 16 residues. The germline V gene encodes CDR1 GTSNPN and CDR2 SVGIG (reference sequence). Clones were read by immunoSEQ multiplex PCR, and TCRdb kept only the in-frame ones, dropping some. The repertoire includes about 40,000 clones, about 94% of them detected once, and approximately 1.7% sits in the top ten. The V call is TRBV30, the J call TRBJ1-6; D might be TRBD1 (5 bases). The specimen was peripheral blood, collected in the third trimester of pregnancy. The source of this sequence is a female donor with multiple sclerosis, enrolled in a pregnancy study. CDR3 residues: CAWNTWRGYFDSPLHF. The CDR3 DNA follows: TGTGCCTGGAATACATGGCGGGGGTATTTTGATTCACCCCTCCACTTT. Supplemented by reference TRBV30 and TRBJ1-6, the full variable domain reads SQTIHQWPATLVQPVGSPLSLECTVEGTSNPNLYWYRQAAGRGLQLLFYSVGIGQISSEVPQNLSASRPQDRQFILSSKKLLLSDSGFYLCAWNTWRGYFDSPLHFGNGTRLTVT.